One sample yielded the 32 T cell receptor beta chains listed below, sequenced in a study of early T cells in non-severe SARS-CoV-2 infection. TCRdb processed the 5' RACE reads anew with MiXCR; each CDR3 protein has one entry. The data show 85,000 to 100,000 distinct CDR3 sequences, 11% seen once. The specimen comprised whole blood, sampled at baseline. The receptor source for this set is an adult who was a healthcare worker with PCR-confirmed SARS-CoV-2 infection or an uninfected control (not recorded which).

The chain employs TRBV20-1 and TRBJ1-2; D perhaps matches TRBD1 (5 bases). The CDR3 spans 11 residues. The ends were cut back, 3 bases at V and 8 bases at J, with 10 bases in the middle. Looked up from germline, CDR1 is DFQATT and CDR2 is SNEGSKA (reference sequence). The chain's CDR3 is CSARDTIGYTF. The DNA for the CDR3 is TGCAGTGCTAGGGACACTATCGGCTACACCTTC.

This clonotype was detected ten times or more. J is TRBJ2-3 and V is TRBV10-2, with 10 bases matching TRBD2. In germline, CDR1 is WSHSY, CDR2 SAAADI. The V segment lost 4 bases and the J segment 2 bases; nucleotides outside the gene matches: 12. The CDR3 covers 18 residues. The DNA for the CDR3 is TGCGCCAGCAGTGTCCCCTTTCTTAGCGGGGGGATCACAGATACGCAGTATTTT. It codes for CASSVPFLSGGITDTQYF.

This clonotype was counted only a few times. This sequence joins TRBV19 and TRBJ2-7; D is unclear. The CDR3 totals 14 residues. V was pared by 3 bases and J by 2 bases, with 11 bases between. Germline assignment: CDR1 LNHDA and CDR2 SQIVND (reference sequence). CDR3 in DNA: TGTGCCAGTAGTATTCTAGACAAGCCCTACGAGCAGTACTTC. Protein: CASSILDKPYEQYF.

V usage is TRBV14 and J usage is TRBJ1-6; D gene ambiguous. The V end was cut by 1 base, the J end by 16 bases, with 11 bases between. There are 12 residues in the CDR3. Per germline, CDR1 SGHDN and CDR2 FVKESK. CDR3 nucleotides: TGTGCCAGCAGCCAAGCGCGACTCAGACTCCACTTT. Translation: CASSQARLRLHF.

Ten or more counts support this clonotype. The CDR3 bases are TGTGCCAGCAGCCACGACAGCGGAACTAGCACAGATACGCAGTATTTT. Protein product: CASSHDSGTSTDTQYF. The genes are TRBV7-2 and TRBJ2-3; possibly TRBD1 or TRBD2 for D (5 bases each). Trimming removed 5 bases from V and 0 bases from J, with 15 bases in between. In germline, CDR1 is SGHTA, CDR2 FQGNSA. There are 16 residues in the CDR3.

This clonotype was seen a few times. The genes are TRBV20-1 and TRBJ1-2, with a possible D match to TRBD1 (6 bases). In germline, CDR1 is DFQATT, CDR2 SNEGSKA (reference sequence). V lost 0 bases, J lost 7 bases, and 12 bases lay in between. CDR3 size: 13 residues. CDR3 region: CSARDATGRGYTF. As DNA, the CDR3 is TGCAGTGCTAGAGATGCGACAGGCCGTGGCTACACCTTC.

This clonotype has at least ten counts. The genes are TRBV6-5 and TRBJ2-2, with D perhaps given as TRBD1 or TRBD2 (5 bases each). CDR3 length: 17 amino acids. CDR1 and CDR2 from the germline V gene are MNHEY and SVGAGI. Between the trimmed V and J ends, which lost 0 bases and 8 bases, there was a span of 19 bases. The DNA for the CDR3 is TGTGCCAGCAGTTACTCTGGGACGGTGGATCGGTCAGGGGAGCTGTTTTTT. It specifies CASSYSGTVDRSGELFF.

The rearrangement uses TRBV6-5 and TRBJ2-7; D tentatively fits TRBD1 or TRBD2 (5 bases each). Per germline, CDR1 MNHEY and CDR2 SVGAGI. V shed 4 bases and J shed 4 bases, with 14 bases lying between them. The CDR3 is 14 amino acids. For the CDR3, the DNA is TGTGCCAGCAGTTCCCGGGACCCGGGGTACGAGCAGTACTTC. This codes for CASSSRDPGYEQYF.

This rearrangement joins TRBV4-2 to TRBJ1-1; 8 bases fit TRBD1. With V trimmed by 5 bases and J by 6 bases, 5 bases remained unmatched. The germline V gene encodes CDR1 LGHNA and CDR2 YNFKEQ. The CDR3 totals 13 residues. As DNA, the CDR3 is TGTGCCAGCAGCAAAAACAGGGGGTCTGAAGCTTTCTTT. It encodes CASSKNRGSEAFF.

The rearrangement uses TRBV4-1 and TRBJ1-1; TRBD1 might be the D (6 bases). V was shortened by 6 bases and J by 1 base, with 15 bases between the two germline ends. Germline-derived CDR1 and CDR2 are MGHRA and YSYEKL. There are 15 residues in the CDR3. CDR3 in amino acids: CASSRGRGANTEAFF. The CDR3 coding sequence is TGCGCCAGCAGTCGGGGCAGGGGCGCGAACACTGAAGCTTTCTTT.

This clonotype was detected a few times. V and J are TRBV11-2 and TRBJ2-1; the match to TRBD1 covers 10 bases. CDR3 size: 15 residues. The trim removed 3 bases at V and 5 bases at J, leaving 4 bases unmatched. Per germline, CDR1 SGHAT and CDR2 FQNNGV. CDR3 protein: CASSLMTGGHNEQFF. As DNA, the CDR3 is TGTGCCAGCAGCTTGATGACAGGGGGCCACAATGAGCAGTTCTTC. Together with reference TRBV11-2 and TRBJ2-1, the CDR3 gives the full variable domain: EAGVAQSPRYKIIEKRQSVAFWCNPISGHATLYWYQQILGQGPKLLIQFQNNGVVDDSQLPKDRFSAERLKGVDSTLKIQPAKLEDSAVYLCASSLMTGGHNEQFFGPGTRLTVL.

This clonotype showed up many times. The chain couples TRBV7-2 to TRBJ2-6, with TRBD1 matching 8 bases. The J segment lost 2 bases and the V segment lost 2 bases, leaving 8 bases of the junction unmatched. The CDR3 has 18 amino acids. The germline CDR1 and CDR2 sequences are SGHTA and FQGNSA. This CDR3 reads CASSLIGTGGTGANVLTF. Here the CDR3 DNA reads TGTGCCAGCAGCTTAATTGGGACAGGAGGGACTGGGGCCAACGTCCTGACTTTC.

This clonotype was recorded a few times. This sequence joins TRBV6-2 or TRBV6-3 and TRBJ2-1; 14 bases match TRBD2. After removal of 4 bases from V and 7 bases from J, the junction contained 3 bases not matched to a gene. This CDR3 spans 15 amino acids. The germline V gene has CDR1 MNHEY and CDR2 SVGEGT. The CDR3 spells CASSSRLAGGNEQFF. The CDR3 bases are TGTGCCAGCAGTTCTCGACTAGCGGGAGGGAATGAGCAGTTCTTC.

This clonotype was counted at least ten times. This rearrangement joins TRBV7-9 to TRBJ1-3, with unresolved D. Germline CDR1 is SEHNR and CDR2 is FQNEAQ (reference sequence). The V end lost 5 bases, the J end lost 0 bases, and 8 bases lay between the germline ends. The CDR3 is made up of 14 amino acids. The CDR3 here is CASSRDSSGNTIYF. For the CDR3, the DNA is TGTGCCAGCAGCCGGGATTCCTCTGGAAACACCATATATTTT. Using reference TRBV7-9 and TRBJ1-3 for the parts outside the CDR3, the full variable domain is DTGVSQNPRHKITKRGQNVTFRCDPISEHNRLYWYRQTLGQGPEFLTYFQNEAQLEKSRLLSDRFSAERPKGSFSTLEIQRTEQGDSAMYLCASSRDSSGNTIYFGEGSWLTVV.

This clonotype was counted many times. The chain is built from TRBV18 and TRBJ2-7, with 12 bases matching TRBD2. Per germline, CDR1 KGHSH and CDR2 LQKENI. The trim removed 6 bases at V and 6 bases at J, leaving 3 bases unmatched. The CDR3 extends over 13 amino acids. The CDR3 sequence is CASSGLAGSEQYF. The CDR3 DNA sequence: TGTGCCAGCTCCGGACTAGCGGGATCCGAGCAGTACTTC.

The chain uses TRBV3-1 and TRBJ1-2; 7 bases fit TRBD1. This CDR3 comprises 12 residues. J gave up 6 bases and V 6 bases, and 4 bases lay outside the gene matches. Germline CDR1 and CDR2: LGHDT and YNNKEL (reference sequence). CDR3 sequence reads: CASRRQGHGYTF. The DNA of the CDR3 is TGTGCCAGCAGGCGACAGGGACATGGCTACACCTTC.

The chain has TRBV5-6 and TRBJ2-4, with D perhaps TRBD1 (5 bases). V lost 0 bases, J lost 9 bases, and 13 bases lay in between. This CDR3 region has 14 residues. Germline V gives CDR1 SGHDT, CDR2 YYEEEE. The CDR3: CASSLDQGAGIQYF. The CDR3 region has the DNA TGTGCCAGCAGCTTGGACCAGGGCGCAGGCATTCAGTACTTC.

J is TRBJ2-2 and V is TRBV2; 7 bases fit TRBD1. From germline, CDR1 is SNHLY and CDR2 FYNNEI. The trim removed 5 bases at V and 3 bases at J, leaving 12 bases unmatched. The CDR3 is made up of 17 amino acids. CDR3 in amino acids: CASSFSQGLGYTGELFF. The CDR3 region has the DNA TGTGCCAGCAGTTTCTCACAGGGGCTAGGGTACACCGGGGAGCTGTTTTTT.

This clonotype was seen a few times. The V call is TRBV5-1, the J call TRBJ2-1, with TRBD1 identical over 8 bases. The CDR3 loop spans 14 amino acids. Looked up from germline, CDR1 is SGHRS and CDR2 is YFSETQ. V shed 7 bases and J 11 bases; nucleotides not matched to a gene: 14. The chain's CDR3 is CASEPGQATSKQFF. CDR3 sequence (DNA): TGCGCCAGCGAGCCGGGACAGGCCACGTCCAAGCAGTTCTTC.

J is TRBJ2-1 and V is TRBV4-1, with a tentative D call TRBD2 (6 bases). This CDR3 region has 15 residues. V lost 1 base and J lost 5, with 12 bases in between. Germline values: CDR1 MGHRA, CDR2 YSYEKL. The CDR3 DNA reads TGCGCCAGCAGCCAAGGGCTAGCGAGAGACAATGAGCAGTTCTTC. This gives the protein CASSQGLARDNEQFF.

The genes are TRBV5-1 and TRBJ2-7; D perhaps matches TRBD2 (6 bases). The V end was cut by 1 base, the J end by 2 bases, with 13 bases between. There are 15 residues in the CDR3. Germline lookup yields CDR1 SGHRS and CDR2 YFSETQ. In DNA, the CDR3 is TGCGCCAGCAGCTTGTACGGGAGAGGAGCCTACGAGCAGTACTTC. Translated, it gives CASSLYGRGAYEQYF.

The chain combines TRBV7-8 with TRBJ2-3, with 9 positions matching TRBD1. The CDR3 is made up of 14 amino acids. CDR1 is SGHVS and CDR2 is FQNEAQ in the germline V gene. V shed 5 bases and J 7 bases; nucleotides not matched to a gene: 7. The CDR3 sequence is CASSMGQGRHTQYF. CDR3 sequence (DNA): TGTGCCAGCAGCATGGGACAGGGAAGACATACGCAGTATTTT.

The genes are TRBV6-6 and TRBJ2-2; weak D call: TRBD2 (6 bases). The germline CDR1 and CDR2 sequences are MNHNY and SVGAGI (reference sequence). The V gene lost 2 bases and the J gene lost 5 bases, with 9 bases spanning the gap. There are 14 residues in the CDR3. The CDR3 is CASSYAAGTGELFF. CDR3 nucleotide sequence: TGTGCCAGCAGTTACGCTGCGGGAACCGGGGAGCTGTTTTTT.

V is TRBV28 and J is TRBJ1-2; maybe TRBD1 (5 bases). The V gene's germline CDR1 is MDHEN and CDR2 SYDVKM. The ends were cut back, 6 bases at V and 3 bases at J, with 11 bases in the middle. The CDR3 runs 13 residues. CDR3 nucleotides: TGTGCCAGCAGGTCCGGGACCGACTATGGCTACACCTTC. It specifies CASRSGTDYGYTF.

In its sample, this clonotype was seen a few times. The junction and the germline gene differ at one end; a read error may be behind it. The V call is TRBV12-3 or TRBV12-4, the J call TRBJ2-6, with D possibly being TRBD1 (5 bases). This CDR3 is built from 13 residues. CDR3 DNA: TGTGCCAGCAGTGGCTCTGGGGCCAACGTCCCGACTTTC. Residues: CASSGSGANVPTF.

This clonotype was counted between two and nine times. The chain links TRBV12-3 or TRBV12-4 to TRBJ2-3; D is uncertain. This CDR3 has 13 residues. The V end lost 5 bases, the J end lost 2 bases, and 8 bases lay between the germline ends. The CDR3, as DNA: TGTGCCAGCAGTCCGCCCTTCACAGATACGCAGTATTTT. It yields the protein CASSPPFTDTQYF.

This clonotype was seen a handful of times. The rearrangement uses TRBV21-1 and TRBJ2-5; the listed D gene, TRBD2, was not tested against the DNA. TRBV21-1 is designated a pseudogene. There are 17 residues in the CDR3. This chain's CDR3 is CASSKGESLAGGPVGYF. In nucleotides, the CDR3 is TGTGCCAGCAGCAAAGGGGAATCACTAGCGGGAGGGCCGGTTGGGTACTTC.

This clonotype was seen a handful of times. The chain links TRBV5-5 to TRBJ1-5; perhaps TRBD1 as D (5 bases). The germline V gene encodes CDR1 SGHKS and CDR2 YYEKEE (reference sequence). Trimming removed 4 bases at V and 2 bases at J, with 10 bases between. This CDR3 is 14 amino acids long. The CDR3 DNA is TGTGCCAGCAGCCCATCGACAGGCAATCAGCCCCAGCATTTT. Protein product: CASSPSTGNQPQHF.

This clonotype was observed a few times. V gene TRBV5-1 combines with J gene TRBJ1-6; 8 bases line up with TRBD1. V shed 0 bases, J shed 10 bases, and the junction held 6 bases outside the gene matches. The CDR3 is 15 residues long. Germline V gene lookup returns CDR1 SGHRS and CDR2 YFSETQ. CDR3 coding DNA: TGCGCCAGCAGCTTGGACGGACAGGGACGGTCACCCCTCCACTTT. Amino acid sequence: CASSLDGQGRSPLHF.

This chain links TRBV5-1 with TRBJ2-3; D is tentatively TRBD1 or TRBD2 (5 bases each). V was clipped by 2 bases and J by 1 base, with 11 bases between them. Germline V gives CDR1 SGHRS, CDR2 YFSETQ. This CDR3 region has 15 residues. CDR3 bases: TGCGCCAGCAGCTTCAGGGACCGCCGCACAGATACGCAGTATTTT. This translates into CASSFRDRRTDTQYF.

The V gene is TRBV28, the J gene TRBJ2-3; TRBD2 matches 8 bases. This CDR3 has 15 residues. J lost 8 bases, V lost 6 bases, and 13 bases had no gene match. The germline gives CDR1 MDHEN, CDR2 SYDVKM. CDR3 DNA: TGTGCCAGCAGCTCCACCGGGGGGGAGATGGGTACGCAGTATTTT. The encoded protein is CASSSTGGEMGTQYF.

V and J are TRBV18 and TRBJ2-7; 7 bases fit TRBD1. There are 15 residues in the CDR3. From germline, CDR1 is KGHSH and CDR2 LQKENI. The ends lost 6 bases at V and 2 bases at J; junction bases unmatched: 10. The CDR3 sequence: CASSPETGAAYEQYF. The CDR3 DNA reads TGTGCCAGCTCGCCCGAAACAGGGGCGGCCTACGAGCAGTACTTC.